This T cell receptor beta chain originates from a study of CD8 T cells in Susac syndrome. In the study overall: When their blood was taken, patients with Susac syndrome were therapy-naive, taking corticosteroids, or taking intravenous immunoglobulin alone.

On this clonotype itself: As yet, its antigen is unknown.

Germline CDR1 and CDR2: GTSNPN and SVGIG (reference sequence). The CDR3 covers 15 residues. V lost 0 bases, J lost 2 bases, and 11 bases lay in between. An input of roughly 0.5 to 1 ug of RNA was subjected to reverse transcription using random hexamers. TCR beta CDR3 was amplified by immunoSEQ covering 54 Vbeta and 13 Jbeta. TCRdb re-called the immunoSEQ multiplex PCR reads through MiXCR, storing one row per CDR3 protein. The sample has about 190,000 distinct CDR3 sequences; roughly 90% are singletons. Points from the study as a whole: The CD4+ T cell repertoires from Susac syndrome exhibited no clonal expansion. It was acknowledged in the study that its TCR sequencing and HLA analysis involved a relatively small number of individuals.

The rearrangement links TRBV30 to TRBJ1-3; D unclear. This TCR was recovered from a human donor with Susac syndrome. The material sequenced was CD4+ T cells from PBMCs. CDR3 residues: CAWSVGNTAGNTIYF. The CDR3 nucleotides are TGTGCCTGGAGTGTTGGGAACACAGCTGGAAACACCATATATTTT.